These T cell receptor beta chains were read from a single sample in a study of T cells in Graves' hyperthyroidism and ophthalmopathy. TCRdb called the multiplex PCR reads again in MiXCR, with one record for every CDR3 protein. The sample includes hundreds of thousands of distinct CDR3 sequences, approximately 18% of them seen just once. The sample comprised blood. The source of these receptors is a woman aged 50 to 60 with Graves' hyperthyroidism that later progressed to Graves' ophthalmopathy. Each CDR3 is given with its conserved first and last residue. The order of the fields is V gene, J gene, CDR3 protein.

V gene: TRBV7-2
J gene: TRBJ2-1
CDR3 protein: CASSPKTSGAYNEQFF

V gene: TRBV7-9
J gene: TRBJ1-1
CDR3 protein: CASSGQGWKNTEAFF

V gene: TRBV27
J gene: TRBJ1-2
CDR3 protein: CASSGTGPGYTF

V gene: TRBV12-3/TRBV12-4
J gene: TRBJ1-5
CDR3 protein: CASSKSGTWTQPQHF

V gene: TRBV18
J gene: TRBJ1-1
CDR3 protein: CASSPLKGGNTEAFF

V gene: TRBV7-9
J gene: TRBJ2-1
CDR3 protein: CASSPETGGGNEQFF

V gene: TRBV5-1
J gene: TRBJ2-7
CDR3 protein: CASSLITRGSYEQYF

V gene: TRBV7-7
J gene: TRBJ2-1
CDR3 protein: CASSLGTSAHEQFF

V gene: TRBV4-1
J gene: TRBJ1-3
CDR3 protein: CASSQVSGAGNTIYF

V gene: TRBV6-1
J gene: TRBJ1-2
CDR3 protein: CASSPRAGSHNYGYTF

V gene: TRBV12-3/TRBV12-4
J gene: TRBJ1-1
CDR3 protein: CATDRRGGGAGNTEAFF

V gene: TRBV3-1
J gene: TRBJ1-1
CDR3 protein: CASSQVRGWWAFF

V gene: TRBV2
J gene: TRBJ1-2
CDR3 protein: CASRQDTNYGYTF

V gene: TRBV10-2
J gene: TRBJ1-1
CDR3 protein: CASRPGPQRLNTEAFF

V gene: TRBV7-9
J gene: TRBJ2-2
CDR3 protein: CASSLPSPSGGHSTGELFF

V gene: TRBV10-3
J gene: TRBJ1-1
CDR3 protein: CAISERPLTGLGNTEAFF

V gene: TRBV6-6
J gene: TRBJ2-7
CDR3 protein: CASSYSVSGNSYEQYF

V gene: TRBV3-1
J gene: TRBJ2-5
CDR3 protein: CASSQGDRDETQYF

V gene: TRBV29-1
J gene: TRBJ1-2
CDR3 protein: CSVVENYGYTF

V gene: TRBV7-9
J gene: TRBJ2-2
CDR3 protein: CASSLEWVESNTGELFF